A single TCR beta chain is shown here with its context. The record originates from a study of CD8 T cells in Susac syndrome. The V gene's germline CDR1 is SGDLS and CDR2 YYNGEE. The CDR3 has 13 residues. Trimming stripped 3 bases from V and 6 bases from J, with 12 bases between. When the RNA was reverse transcribed, random hexamers were used with an input of roughly 0.45 to 1 ug. One entry per CDR3 protein results from TCRdb running MiXCR on the immunoSEQ multiplex PCR reads. The sample has some 140,000 distinct CDR3 sequences; roughly 80% are singletons. This clonotype was obtained from a human donor with multiple sclerosis. This chain links TRBV9 with TRBJ1-2; possibly TRBD1 for D (5 bases). The sequenced sample was CD8+ T cells from PBMCs. CDR3: CASSAHGDDGYTF. DNA for the CDR3: TGTGCCAGCAGCGCTCATGGGGACGATGGCTACACCTTC.